Included here is one T cell receptor beta chain sequence, with context. The V and J ends lost 7 bases and 4 bases respectively, with 13 bases between them. CDR1 and CDR2 from the germline V gene are MGHRA and YSYEKL. This CDR3 comprises 14 residues. PCR was performed using 60 Vbeta and 13 Jbeta primers. Some clones are missing from TCRdb's copy, which holds only in-frame ones; the method was immunoSEQ multiplex PCR. The sample carries 110,000 to 150,000 clones, less than 10% recorded once. This sample was taken from a study of cytomegalovirus exposure and HLA in healthy donors. The chain recombines TRBV4-1 with TRBJ2-2; D is unclear. The sequenced sample consisted of PBMCs. This receptor was obtained from a man aged 50 to 60 in good health and CMV-seronegative. The DNA for the CDR3 is TGCGCCAGCACCCCCGTACCGGTCACCGGGGAGCTGTTTTTT. It is translated as CASTPVPVTGELFF.